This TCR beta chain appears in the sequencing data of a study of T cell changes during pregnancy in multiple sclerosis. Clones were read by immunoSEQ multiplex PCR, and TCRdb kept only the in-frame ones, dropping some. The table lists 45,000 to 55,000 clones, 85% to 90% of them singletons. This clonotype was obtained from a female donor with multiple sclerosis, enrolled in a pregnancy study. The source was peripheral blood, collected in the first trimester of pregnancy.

CDR3 loop: CASSGLWETQYF. CDR3 nucleotides: TGCGCCAGCAGCGGCCTGTGGGAGACCCAGTACTTC. V usage is TRBV5-1 and J usage is TRBJ2-5; no definite D call. The CDR3 covers 12 residues. The V and J ends lost 4 bases and 5 bases respectively, with 9 bases between them. In germline, CDR1 is SGHRS, CDR2 YFSETQ.